These T cell receptor beta chains were read from a single sample in a study of cytomegalovirus exposure and HLA in healthy donors. Data came from immunoSEQ multiplex PCR; TCRdb stores just in-frame clones and leaves some out. The profile shows some 160,000 clones, roughly 80% of them singletons. Sequencing was carried out using PBMCs. These receptors all stem from a male donor in good health and CMV-seronegative. Each CDR3 is given with its conserved first and last residue. D genes are given only for firm matches. Part of the rows lack a size; the others show once, few, many or a class for expanded clones.

abundance	j_gene	d_gene	v_gene	CDR3nt	CDR3aa
NA	TRBJ1-1	TRBD1	TRBV4-2	TGTGCCAGCGGGTACAGGGGGAGCACTGAAGCTTTCTTT	CASGYRGSTEAFF
NA	TRBJ2-5	NA	TRBV5-1	TGCGCCAGCACCCTCCAAGAGACCCAGTACTTC	CASTLQETQYF
NA	TRBJ2-7	NA	TRBV27	TGTGCCAGCACCCGAACGGTCGGTGGGGGCCTAAGCTCCTACGAGCAGTACTTC	CASTRTVGGGLSSYEQYF
NA	TRBJ1-1	TRBD1	TRBV30	TGTGCCTGGGAAGCCGGGACAGGGGGCAATCGGGACACTGAAGCTTTCTTT	CAWEAGTGGNRDTEAFF
NA	TRBJ1-1	NA	TRBV13	TGTGCCAGCAGTTCACGCCAGTACCGAGCTTTCTTT	CASSSRQYRAFF
once	TRBJ1-5	TRBD1	TRBV7-9	TGTTCCAGCAGCTTAGATACAGGGGGCGCTGGCCTCCGTAATCAGCCCCAGCATTTT	CSSSLDTGGAGLRNQPQHF
few	TRBJ2-3	TRBD2	TRBV28	TGTGCCAGCAGTTCTCCTGCGGGGGGATCCGATACGCAGTATTTT	CASSSPAGGSDTQYF
NA	TRBJ1-1	NA	TRBV7-2	TGTGCCAGCAGCTTAGATCAGGGGCGCAGGACTGAAGCTTTCTTT	CASSLDQGRRTEAFF
once	TRBJ1-1	NA	TRBV5-1	TGCGCCAGCAGCTCAGGACAGACGAACACTGAAGCTTTCTTT	CASSSGQTNTEAFF
NA	TRBJ1-2	TRBD1	TRBV29-1	TGCAGCGTTGTTGACAGGGGGCAGGACTATGGCTACACCTTC	CSVVDRGQDYGYTF
NA	TRBJ2-2	NA	TRBV5-8	TGTGCCAGCAGCTACCGGGACTCTCCTGCCGGGGAGCTGTTTTTT	CASSYRDSPAGELFF
NA	TRBJ1-5	TRBD1	TRBV6-5	TGTGCCAGAACGAGCGACAGGGGGGGTCAGCCCCAGCATTTT	CARTSDRGGQPQHF
NA	TRBJ1-2	NA	TRBV27	TGTGCCAGCAGTTTAGGTTACAGACAAGCGGGTGGCTACACCTTC	CASSLGYRQAGGYTF
NA	TRBJ1-2	TRBD1	TRBV5-4	TGTGCCAGCAGGGACATAATGGACAGGGTCTATGGCTACACCTTC	CASRDIMDRVYGYTF
once	TRBJ1-1	NA	TRBV5-1	TGCGCCAGCAGCAGCCGGGGGAACACTGAAGCTTTCTTT	CASSSRGNTEAFF
NA	TRBJ1-1	NA	TRBV4-1	TGCGCCAGCAGCCAAGTTTACGAGGGGGTGAAGACTGAAGCTTTCTTT	CASSQVYEGVKTEAFF
NA	TRBJ2-3	NA	TRBV7-2	TGTGCCAGCGCAACTCCGGGGGGCGGTCAGTTACTCACAGATACGCAGTATTTT	CASATPGGGQLLTDTQYF
NA	TRBJ1-1	NA	TRBV11-3	TGTGCCAGCAGTTCCGGGAGGGGTAAAGCTTTCTTT	CASSSGRGKAFF
NA	TRBJ2-1	NA	TRBV7-2	TGTGCCAGCAGCCGAGGCCATGAGCAGTTCTTC	CASSRGHEQFF
NA	TRBJ1-2	NA	TRBV10-2	TGCGCCAGCAGTGAGAATCTCTATGGCTACACCTTC	CASSENLYGYTF
NA	TRBJ2-2	NA	TRBV7-9	TGTGCCAGCAGCTTTAGCTCGGTTGGTGGCACCGGGGAGCTGTTTTTT	CASSFSSVGGTGELFF
NA	TRBJ2-3	NA	TRBV11-2	TGTGCCAGCAGGGACTGGGGGCGCGTGTCCACAGATACGCAGTATTTT	CASRDWGRVSTDTQYF
few	TRBJ1-3	TRBD1	TRBV7-6	TGTGCCAGCAGCTCCAAGATCCACGGACAGGGAGGTGGAAACACCATATATTTT	CASSSKIHGQGGGNTIYF
few	TRBJ2-3	TRBD2	TRBV11-3	TGTGCCAGCAGCTCCCGGAGGAGCGGGGCCCCCACAGATACGCAGTATTTT	CASSSRRSGAPTDTQYF
few	TRBJ2-1	TRBD2	TRBV9	TGTGCCAGCAGCGTAGGAAACTTAGGGACTAGCGCCAGCTCCTACAATGAGCAGTTCTTC	CASSVGNLGTSASSYNEQFF
NA	TRBJ1-3	NA	TRBV5-5	TGTGCCAGCAGCTTGGGTCTGACTCGCGGAAACACCATATATTTT	CASSLGLTRGNTIYF
NA	TRBJ2-6	TRBD1	TRBV9	TGTGCCAGCAGCGGAAGGGACAGGAACCTTAGGAGTTTAGGGGCCAACGTCCTGACTTTC	CASSGRDRNLRSLGANVLTF